A single sample is the source of the 30 T cell receptor beta chains below, sequenced in a study of T-cell memory formation after mild COVID-19. TCRdb itself ran the 5' RACE reads through MiXCR, one entry per CDR3 protein. This table holds 130,000 to 150,000 distinct CDR3 sequences, about 19% found once. Material: PBMCs or a T cell subset sorted from them (not recorded which). All receptors derive from an adult woman who had mild COVID-19 (a few samples of this study predate the infection). Cell type and time point are not known.

This clonotype has only a few counts. The chain recombines TRBV11-2 with TRBJ1-6; TRBD1 agrees at 7 bases. CDR1 is SGHAT, CDR2 FQNNGV, per germline. V lost 5 bases and J lost 8; bases outside the gene matches: 24. CDR3 size: 20 residues. The CDR3 sequence is CASSPVSTPPLGTEDSPLHF. DNA for the CDR3: TGTGCCAGCAGCCCAGTGAGCACCCCTCCGTTGGGGACAGAGGATTCACCCCTCCACTTT.

The chain has TRBV3-1 and TRBJ1-1, with D perhaps matching TRBD1 (5 bases). Trimming removed 4 bases from V and 4 bases from J, with 13 bases in between. Germline V CDR1 and CDR2: LGHDT, YNNKEL (reference sequence). The CDR3 consists of 14 residues. Here the CDR3 DNA reads TGTGCCAGCAGCCCGCAGGGTGGTGGCACTGAAGCTTTCTTT. Its protein product is CASSPQGGGTEAFF.

This chain links TRBV10-3 with TRBJ2-1, with D possibly being TRBD1 or TRBD2 (5 bases each). Between the trimmed V and J ends, which lost 4 bases and 8 bases, there was a span of 15 bases. The CDR3 has 14 residues. Per the germline V gene, CDR1 is ENHRY and CDR2 is SYGVKD. Written as DNA, the CDR3 is TGTGCCATCAGTGTCGGGGACCGCCGGGATGAGCAGTTCTTC. Translated: CAISVGDRRDEQFF.

This clonotype was seen a handful of times. The chain is built from TRBV20-1 and TRBJ2-1; a possible D gene is TRBD1 (6 bases). In germline, CDR1 is DFQATT, CDR2 SNEGSKA (reference sequence). Trimming removed 1 base from V and 0 bases from J, with 13 bases in between. This CDR3 has 16 residues. CDR3 nucleotides: TGCAGTGCTAGAGGGGGGACATGGGCCTCCTACAATGAGCAGTTCTTC. The encoded protein is CSARGGTWASYNEQFF.

This clonotype was found a few times. The rearrangement joins TRBV5-1 to TRBJ2-2; D is possibly TRBD1 (5 bases). V gave up 6 bases and J gave up 2 bases, with 8 bases separating them. This CDR3 spans 13 amino acids. Germline CDR1 and CDR2: SGHRS and YFSETQ. CDR3 nucleotide sequence: TGCGCCAGCAAAGGGGTTAACACCGGGGAGCTGTTTTTT. This sequence encodes CASKGVNTGELFF.

This clonotype was seen repeatedly, ten times or more. The chain is built from TRBV20-1 and TRBJ2-3; TRBD2 matches at 8 bases. J was trimmed by 4 bases and V by 5 bases; bases with no gene match: 11. This CDR3 has 15 amino acids. CDR1 is DFQATT and CDR2 is SNEGSKA in the germline V gene (reference sequence). The CDR3 bases are TGCAGTGCTCACAAGCGGGAGACAAGGTCAGATACGCAGTATTTT. This sequence encodes CSAHKRETRSDTQYF.

Only a few counts were recorded for this clonotype. The CDR3 DNA reads TGCGCCAGCAAGGCGCTAGCGGGGTTCCAAGAGACCCAGTACTTC. The encoded protein is CASKALAGFQETQYF. The chain joins TRBV5-1 to TRBJ2-5; 9 bases agree with TRBD2. With V trimmed by 6 bases and J by 1 base, 7 bases remained unmatched. Germline V gene lookup returns CDR1 SGHRS and CDR2 YFSETQ. The CDR3 is made up of 15 amino acids.

This chain joins TRBV5-5 and TRBJ2-5, with a weak D call TRBD2 (6 bases). Trimming left V 0 bases short and J 5 bases short, with 14 bases between. Per germline, CDR1 SGHKS and CDR2 YYEKEE (reference sequence). The CDR3 is 15 amino acids. The CDR3 protein is CASSLDSYSGETQYF. CDR3 DNA sequence: TGTGCCAGCAGCTTGGACAGCTACAGCGGGGAGACCCAGTACTTC.

Only a few counts were recorded for this clonotype. This chain links TRBV9 with TRBJ2-1; no firm D call. Germline loops: CDR1 SGDLS, CDR2 YYNGEE. V lost 2 bases and J lost 7, with 13 bases in between. CDR3 length equals 14 residues. CDR3 coding DNA: TGTGCCAGCAGCGTCGGCACCGTCGAAAATGAGCAGTTCTTC. Translating it yields CASSVGTVENEQFF.

The chain employs TRBV12-3 or TRBV12-4 and TRBJ2-1; 7 positions match TRBD2. The trim removed 8 bases at V and 4 bases at J, leaving 11 bases unmatched. The length of the CDR3 is 15 residues. The CDR3 region is CASGPREWRYNEQFF. CDR3 in DNA: TGTGCCAGCGGACCGCGGGAGTGGCGATACAATGAGCAGTTCTTC.

This clonotype was counted between two and nine times. V is TRBV24-1 and J is TRBJ2-3; a weak D match, TRBD2 (5 bases). CDR3 length: 15 amino acids. Germline values: CDR1 KGHDR, CDR2 SFDVKD. The ends were cut back, 5 bases at V and 10 bases at J, with 21 bases in the middle. The CDR3 protein is CATSAANRGLAPQYF. The CDR3 nucleotides read TGTGCCACCAGTGCGGCTAATCGAGGGCTAGCTCCGCAGTATTTT.

This clonotype was detected a few times. The chain recombines TRBV5-1 with TRBJ1-1; 9 nucleotides line up with TRBD1. CDR1 SGHRS and CDR2 YFSETQ come from the germline V gene. The CDR3 contains 13 residues. Trimming cost V 6 bases and J 4 bases; bases outside gene matches: 4. CDR3 sequence (DNA): TGCGCCAGCATGCTGACAGGGGGCACTGAAGCTTTCTTT. Its protein is CASMLTGGTEAFF.

A few counts support this clonotype. The CDR3 coding sequence is TGTGCCAGCAGTTCCCGAAGGACAGCTGAAGCTTTCTTT. Translation gives CASSSRRTAEAFF. The chain is built from TRBV27 and TRBJ1-1, with D tentatively TRBD1 (6 bases). This CDR3 comprises 13 residues. Germline V gene sequence: CDR1 MNHEY, CDR2 SMNVEV (reference sequence). V was cut by 4 bases and J by 6 bases, with 12 bases left in between.

This sequence joins TRBV7-2 and TRBJ2-5, with 8 bases that match TRBD1. Per germline, CDR1 SGHTA and CDR2 FQGNSA. Trimming cost V 4 bases and J 5 bases; bases outside gene matches: 9. CDR3 length: 15 residues. The CDR3 DNA follows: TGTGCCAGCAGCTCCAGGGACAGGTTCGAGGAGACCCAGTACTTC. This translates into CASSSRDRFEETQYF.

A few counts support this clonotype. The rearrangement links TRBV24-1 to TRBJ2-7; possibly TRBD1 for D (5 bases). V shed 5 bases and J shed 2 bases, with 15 bases lying between them. The CDR3 length is 15 residues. In germline, CDR1 is KGHDR, CDR2 SFDVKD. DNA of the CDR3: TGTGCCACCAGTGCCAGACAGAGTTCCGCCTACGAGCAGTACTTC. As protein: CATSARQSSAYEQYF.

This chain uses TRBV18 with TRBJ2-2, with D possibly matching TRBD2 (6 bases). Germline V gene lookup returns CDR1 KGHSH and CDR2 LQKENI. The CDR3 length is 15 residues. Trimming pared 2 bases from V and 3 bases from J, leaving 10 bases between. CDR3 nucleotide sequence: TGTGCCAGCTCACCAAGACTAGTTGACACCGGGGAGCTGTTTTTT. Translation: CASSPRLVDTGELFF.

This clonotype was seen a handful of times. The V and J genes are TRBV20-1 and TRBJ2-7, with 9 bases matching TRBD2. This CDR3 region has 14 residues. Per the germline V gene, CDR1 is DFQATT and CDR2 is SNEGSKA (reference sequence). The trim removed 2 bases at V and 0 bases at J, leaving 2 bases unmatched. In DNA form, the CDR3 reads TGCAGTGCTAGACCACTAGCGGGCTCCTACGAGCAGTACTTC. The encoded protein is CSARPLAGSYEQYF.

The chain links TRBV7-3 to TRBJ2-7; no definite D call. Germline V gene data show CDR1 as SGHTA and CDR2 as FQGTGA. CDR3 size: 12 residues. Trimming removed 3 bases at V and 4 bases at J, with 7 bases between. The CDR3 spells CASSFTAYEQYF. The CDR3 DNA is TGTGCCAGCAGCTTTACAGCGTACGAGCAGTACTTC.

This clonotype was seen only a few times. V and J are TRBV12-3 or TRBV12-4 and TRBJ2-7; D not resolved. Trimming shortened V by 5 bases and J by 5 bases, and 13 bases separated the two germline ends. This CDR3 spans 13 amino acids. The CDR3 DNA follows: TGTGCCAGCAGTCCGGCCCGTTTACACGAGCAGTACTTC. It encodes CASSPARLHEQYF.

There are a few counts of this clonotype. The chain couples TRBV11-2 to TRBJ2-3; possible D gene TRBD2, 5 bases. Trimming removed 5 bases at V and 1 base at J, with 7 bases between. The CDR3 has 13 residues. Germline V gene data show CDR1 as SGHAT and CDR2 as FQNNGV. The CDR3: CASSVGGTDTQYF. The CDR3 coding sequence is TGTGCCAGCAGCGTCGGGGGCACAGATACGCAGTATTTT.

V usage is TRBV27 and J usage is TRBJ2-1; D is possibly TRBD1 or TRBD2 (5 bases each). CDR3 length: 14 residues. Germline V lookup: CDR1 MNHEY, CDR2 SMNVEV (reference sequence). The germline V and J ends were trimmed by 6 bases and 7 bases, with 16 bases remaining between them. In DNA form, the CDR3 reads TGTGCCAGCAGCTTCAAGGGGAGTAGGAATGAGCAGTTCTTC. This encodes CASSFKGSRNEQFF.

The table lists this clonotype with a few counts. This chain links TRBV4-2 with TRBJ1-5; D uncertain. The germline gives CDR1 LGHNA, CDR2 YNFKEQ. The CDR3 spans 13 residues. Trimming took 0 bases from V and 4 from J, leaving 4 bases between them. The chain's CDR3 is CASSQDRNQPQHF. The CDR3 DNA reads as TGTGCCAGCAGCCAAGACAGGAATCAGCCCCAGCATTTT.

The CDR3 reads CASSSGLQFPYEQYF. In DNA, the CDR3 is TGTGCCAGCTCCTCAGGGCTTCAGTTCCCCTACGAGCAGTACTTC. The chain uses TRBV12-3 or TRBV12-4 and TRBJ2-7; D is possibly TRBD1 (5 bases). The CDR3 has 15 amino acids. Trimming took off 8 bases at V and 2 bases at J, with 19 bases between the two ends.

Only a few counts were recorded for this clonotype. The genes are TRBV12-3 or TRBV12-4 and TRBJ1-1; no firm D call. V lost 5 bases to trimming and J lost 3 bases, with 10 bases between them. The CDR3 runs 13 residues. The CDR3 DNA sequence: TGTGCCAGCAGTCGTAGGAGGGACACTGAAGCTTTCTTT. It encodes CASSRRRDTEAFF.

This clonotype was observed a handful of times. This chain joins TRBV3-1 and TRBJ2-4, with D tentatively TRBD1 (5 bases). The CDR3 runs 14 residues. Germline CDR1 reads LGHDT; CDR2 reads YNNKEL (reference sequence). Trimming took 1 base from V and 7 from J, leaving 11 bases between them. CDR3 amino acids: CASSQVARANIQYF. CDR3 DNA sequence: TGTGCCAGCAGCCAAGTGGCCAGGGCGAACATTCAGTACTTC.

Only a few counts were recorded for this clonotype. The chain uses TRBV20-1 and TRBJ2-7; D not certain. CDR1 is DFQATT and CDR2 is SNEGSKA in the germline V gene (reference sequence). This CDR3 has 11 amino acids. V lost 5 bases and J lost 3, with 8 bases in between. The CDR3 DNA follows: TGCAGTGCTCTGGACCGCTACGAGCAGTACTTC. Translation gives CSALDRYEQYF.

A few counts support this clonotype. This chain uses TRBV29-1 with TRBJ2-3; TRBD1 matches at 7 bases. Per the germline V gene, CDR1 is SQVTM and CDR2 is ANQGSEA. V was pared by 2 bases and J by 0 bases, with 2 bases of the junction left unmatched. The CDR3 spans 14 residues. The CDR3 bases are TGCAGCGTTGAACCGGGACAGAGCACAGATACGCAGTATTTT. This translates into CSVEPGQSTDTQYF.

The chain has TRBV14 and TRBJ2-5, with 8 bases aligning to TRBD1. The germline CDR1 and CDR2 sequences are SGHDN and FVKESK. CDR3 length: 17 residues. With V trimmed by 1 base and J by 4 bases, 11 bases remained unmatched. CDR3 bases: TGTGCCAGCAGCCAAGGTCCGGGACAGGCGGTAGGAGAGACCCAGTACTTC. Protein: CASSQGPGQAVGETQYF.

In its sample, this clonotype was seen a few times. The gene calls are TRBV3-1 and TRBJ2-2; 10 bases are shared with TRBD2. Germline loops: CDR1 LGHDT, CDR2 YNNKEL (reference sequence). J gave up 6 bases and V 3 bases, and 4 bases lay outside the gene matches. This CDR3 region has 15 residues. CDR3 coding DNA: TGTGCCAGCAGCCAGCTAGCGGGAGTCGCCGGGGAGCTGTTTTTT. This sequence encodes CASSQLAGVAGELFF.

This chain joins TRBV6-6 and TRBJ2-3, with D maybe TRBD2 (5 bases). Germline CDR1 is MNHNY and CDR2 is SVGAGI (reference sequence). The CDR3 runs 13 residues. Trimming removed 7 bases from V and 5 bases from J, with 13 bases in between. The CDR3 region is CASTRTRGDTQYF. As DNA, the CDR3 is TGTGCCAGCACCCGAACTCGGGGAGATACGCAGTATTTT.